The 31 T cell receptor beta chains in this list originate from one sample, sequenced in a study of T cells in Graves' hyperthyroidism and ophthalmopathy. Amplified TCR beta CDR3 regions came from RNA transcripts. HTBI primers were used for first-round RT-PCR of the TCR CDR3. TCRdb analysed the multiplex PCR reads with MiXCR anew, one entry per CDR3 protein. The sample shows about 690,000 distinct CDR3 sequences, approximately 15% of them seen only once. Sequenced input: blood. The source is a man aged 45-65 years with Graves' hyperthyroidism.

The chain is built from TRBV5-1 and TRBJ2-7, with D perhaps given as TRBD1 or TRBD2 (5 bases each). V lost 4 bases and J 3 bases, leaving 17 bases between the germline ends. CDR1 is SGHRS, CDR2 YFSETQ, per germline. The CDR3 has 15 amino acids. The CDR3 reads CASSPGTSTYYEQYF. The CDR3, as DNA: TGCGCCAGCAGCCCCGGGACCTCAACCTACTACGAGCAGTACTTC.

The chain is built from TRBV10-3 and TRBJ1-1; TRBD1 might be the D (5 bases). Trimming stripped 0 bases from V and 2 bases from J, with 13 bases between. The CDR3 is 16 amino acids. Germline lookup yields CDR1 ENHRY and CDR2 SYGVKD. The CDR3 DNA reads as TGTGCCATCAGTGAGTCGATCCAGGGAGCCAACACTGAAGCTTTCTTT. As protein: CAISESIQGANTEAFF.

The chain links TRBV2 to TRBJ2-5; 13 nucleotides line up with TRBD2. The V gene end was trimmed by 2 bases and the J gene end by 5 bases; junction bases not matched to a gene: 8. This CDR3 is 17 amino acids long. Per germline, CDR1 SNHLY and CDR2 FYNNEI. CDR3 residues: CASSEQGTSGNTETQYF. In DNA form, the CDR3 reads TGTGCCAGCAGTGAACAGGGGACTAGCGGGAACACGGAGACCCAGTACTTC.

The chain joins TRBV2 to TRBJ1-2; weak D call: TRBD1 (5 bases). CDR1 is SNHLY and CDR2 is FYNNEI in the germline V gene. The V gene lost 1 base and the J gene lost 4 bases, with 7 bases spanning the gap. The CDR3 runs 13 residues. CDR3 sequence: CASSEEGSYGYTF. The CDR3 region has the DNA TGTGCCAGCAGTGAAGAGGGGAGCTATGGCTACACCTTC.

The chain has TRBV13 and TRBJ2-7; 8 bases map to TRBD2. After removal of 2 bases from V and 2 bases from J, the junction contained 8 bases not matched to a gene. Germline CDR1 and CDR2: PRHDT and FYEKMQ (reference sequence). The CDR3 runs 16 residues. The CDR3 loop is CASSLSREGPTYEQYF. The CDR3 nucleotides are TGTGCCAGCAGCTTATCCCGGGAGGGCCCTACCTACGAGCAGTACTTC.

In this sample, this clonotype turned up many times. The rearrangement links TRBV18 to TRBJ1-1; D remains unclear. The ends were cut back, 5 bases at V and 1 base at J, with 8 bases in the middle. The CDR3 is 13 residues long. CDR1 and CDR2 from the germline V gene are KGHSH and LQKENI. CDR3 nucleotides: TGTGCCAGCTCAACCGACCCGAACACTGAAGCTTTCTTT. This encodes CASSTDPNTEAFF.

This clonotype turned up a few times. The V call is TRBV20-1, the J call TRBJ2-5; maybe TRBD1 (5 bases). Germline values: CDR1 DFQATT, CDR2 SNEGSKA (reference sequence). Trimming pared 4 bases from V and 4 bases from J, leaving 16 bases between. This CDR3 region has 14 residues. The CDR3 protein is CSATSPRDLETQYF. The CDR3 DNA reads as TGCAGTGCTACATCCCCCAGGGATTTAGAGACCCAGTACTTC.

This clonotype came up many times. V and J are TRBV28 and TRBJ2-7; 9 positions match TRBD2. With 6 bases clipped from V and 2 bases from J, the junction kept 8 bases outside the gene matches. This CDR3 comprises 15 residues. In germline, CDR1 is MDHEN, CDR2 SYDVKM. The CDR3 DNA reads as TGTGCCAGCAGGCCGACCCTAGCGGGGCCCTACGAGCAGTACTTC. This translates into CASRPTLAGPYEQYF. The entire variable domain, with the rest obtained from reference TRBV28 and TRBJ2-7, is as follows: DVKVTQSSRYLVKRTGEKVFLECVQDMDHENMFWYRQDPGLGLRLIYFSYDVKMKEKGDIPEGYSVSREKKERFSLILESASTNQTSMYLCASRPTLAGPYEQYFGPGTRLTVT.

This clonotype occurred many times. The chain uses TRBV7-9 and TRBJ1-5, with D possibly TRBD1 on 5 matching bases. This CDR3 has 14 residues. V was shortened by 3 bases and J by 4 bases, with 10 bases between the two germline ends. Looked up from germline, CDR1 is SEHNR and CDR2 is FQNEAQ (reference sequence). Written as DNA, the CDR3 is TGTGCCAGCAGCTTGGCAGGGAATAATCAGCCCCAGCATTTT. Translated: CASSLAGNNQPQHF.

This clonotype was seen a handful of times. The chain joins TRBV15 to TRBJ2-7; no definite D call. Germline CDR1 is LNHNV and CDR2 is YYDKDF (reference sequence). The CDR3 runs to 13 residues. V was shortened by 1 base and J by 6 bases, with 10 bases between the two germline ends. The DNA for the CDR3 is TGTGCCACCAGCAGAGCAAAGGACGGCGAGCAGTACTTC. Encoded protein: CATSRAKDGEQYF.

This clonotype was picked up many times. This chain joins TRBV2 and TRBJ2-1, with no clear D. Germline V gene sequence: CDR1 SNHLY, CDR2 FYNNEI. CDR3 size: 14 residues. V lost 6 bases and J 3 bases, leaving 12 bases between the germline ends. CDR3 amino acids: CASSRQVDYNEQFF. In nucleotides, the CDR3 is TGTGCCAGCAGCAGGCAGGTCGACTACAATGAGCAGTTCTTC. Based on the CDR3 plus reference TRBV2 and TRBJ2-1, the full variable domain is EPEVTQTPSHQVTQMGQEVILRCVPISNHLYFYWYRQILGQKVEFLVSFYNNEISEKSEIFDDQFSVERPDGSNFTLKIRSTKLEDSAMYFCASSRQVDYNEQFFGPGTRLTVL.

Worth noting for this clonotype: This could be a read error, since a much larger clone is one nucleotide away. The genes are TRBV11-2 and TRBJ1-5, with D tentatively TRBD1 (5 bases). Germline values: CDR1 SGHAT, CDR2 FQNNGV. V lost 9 bases, J lost 0 bases, and 12 bases lay in between. CDR3 length equals 14 residues. CDR3 DNA: TGTGCCAGTAGTAAGACAGATAGCAATCAGCCCCAGCATTTT. Encoded protein: CASSKTDSNQPQHF.

This clonotype occurred many times. V usage is TRBV2 and J usage is TRBJ2-1, with 11 positions matching TRBD2. Germline V gene data show CDR1 as SNHLY and CDR2 as FYNNEI. V gave up 4 bases and J gave up 3 bases; unmatched junction bases: 2. This CDR3 is built from 15 residues. CDR3 protein: CASSGGTSGYNEQFF. The CDR3 bases are TGTGCCAGCAGTGGAGGGACTAGCGGCTACAATGAGCAGTTCTTC.

Ten or more counts support this clonotype. V usage is TRBV6-1 and J usage is TRBJ2-7, with 8 bases aligning to TRBD2. The germline V gene encodes CDR1 MNHNS and CDR2 SASEGT. V was pared by 7 bases and J by 5 bases, with 7 bases of the junction left unmatched. This CDR3 has 13 amino acids. CDR3 DNA sequence: TGTGCCAGCACTGGACTAGCCGCACACGAGCAGTACTTC. Translation: CASTGLAAHEQYF.

This clonotype occurred many times. The J gene is TRBJ1-5, the V gene TRBV7-8, with no clear D. The CDR3 runs to 16 residues. The V and J ends lost 1 base and 0 bases respectively, with 10 bases between them. CDR1 is SGHVS and CDR2 is FQNEAQ in the germline V gene. The CDR3 region has the DNA TGTGCCAGCAGCTTAGTACGGTGGACTAGCAATCAGCCCCAGCATTTT. Protein: CASSLVRWTSNQPQHF.

This clonotype was detected only a few times. V usage is TRBV6-1 and J usage is TRBJ1-1; 11 nucleotides match TRBD1. The junction had 12 bases not matched to a gene; V was cut back by 8 bases and J by 10 bases. From germline, CDR1 is MNHNS and CDR2 SASEGT. The CDR3 loop spans 14 amino acids. The CDR3 sequence: CASRGEGQGVTAFF. The CDR3 DNA follows: TGTGCCAGCCGGGGGGAGGGACAGGGGGTTACAGCTTTCTTT.

This clonotype was detected ten times or more. The chain links TRBV2 to TRBJ2-3; 8 bases fit TRBD1. The CDR3 has 17 amino acids. Looked up from germline, CDR1 is SNHLY and CDR2 is FYNNEI. Trimming cost V 2 bases and J 0 bases; bases outside gene matches: 7. CDR3 in amino acids: CASSERTGGVSTDTQYF. The CDR3 nucleotides are TGTGCCAGCAGTGAAAGAACAGGGGGAGTGAGCACAGATACGCAGTATTTT. The complete variable domain, with remaining parts taken from reference TRBV2 and TRBJ2-3, reads EPEVTQTPSHQVTQMGQEVILRCVPISNHLYFYWYRQILGQKVEFLVSFYNNEISEKSEIFDDQFSVERPDGSNFTLKIRSTKLEDSAMYFCASSERTGGVSTDTQYFGPGTRLTVL.

This clonotype was found many times. The rearrangement links TRBV7-9 to TRBJ2-5; D remains ambiguous. In germline, CDR1 is SEHNR, CDR2 FQNEAQ (reference sequence). This CDR3 has 15 amino acids. Trimming shortened V by 5 bases and J by 2 bases, and 15 bases separated the two germline ends. CDR3 DNA: TGTGCCAGCAGCCGACCTCCCCCCATGCAAGAGACCCAGTACTTC. It encodes CASSRPPPMQETQYF.

This clonotype was recorded at least ten times. V and J are TRBV29-1 and TRBJ1-1; weak D call: TRBD1 (6 bases). The CDR3 loop spans 14 amino acids. Between the trimmed V and J ends, which lost 5 bases and 1 base, there was a span of 14 bases. Germline V lookup: CDR1 SQVTM, CDR2 ANQGSEA. DNA for the CDR3: TGCAGCGTTTTCATGGGGGCACAGAACACTGAAGCTTTCTTT. It yields the protein CSVFMGAQNTEAFF.

This clonotype was detected only a few times. The chain is built from TRBV3-1 and TRBJ2-1; no clear D gene. Germline CDR1 LGHDT, CDR2 YNNKEL (reference sequence). V was trimmed by 0 bases and J by 10 bases, leaving 10 bases between them. The CDR3 runs to 13 residues. The CDR3, as DNA: TGTGCCAGCAGCCAAGATCTCAGCACCGAGCAGTTCTTC. Its protein product is CASSQDLSTEQFF.

The chain uses TRBV6-2 or TRBV6-3 and TRBJ1-2, with TRBD1 as a possible D gene (5 bases). The CDR3 is 14 residues long. Germline CDR1 and CDR2: MNHEY and SVGEGT. Between the trimmed V and J ends, which lost 2 bases and 8 bases, there was a span of 15 bases. CDR3 sequence (DNA): TGTGCCAGCAGTTACGGCAGGGCAGTTAGCGGCTACACCTTC. Translated, it gives CASSYGRAVSGYTF.

In its sample, this clonotype was seen many times. The gene calls are TRBV6-1 and TRBJ2-7, with TRBD1 identical over 8 bases. V was pared by 5 bases and J by 2 bases, with 5 bases of the junction left unmatched. CDR1 is MNHNS, CDR2 SASEGT, per germline. This CDR3 has 14 residues. The CDR3 is CASSKDRVAYEQYF. For the CDR3, the DNA is TGTGCCAGCAGTAAGGACAGGGTAGCCTACGAGCAGTACTTC.

This clonotype appeared a few times. This chain connects TRBV3-1 to TRBJ2-2, with D tentatively TRBD2 (6 bases). Per the germline V gene, CDR1 is LGHDT and CDR2 is YNNKEL (reference sequence). V lost 1 base and J lost 7, with 13 bases in between. This CDR3 is 15 amino acids long. CDR3 coding DNA: TGTGCCAGCAGCCAAGTTACTAGCTTCGGCGGGGAGCTGTTTTTT. It translates to CASSQVTSFGGELFF.

This clonotype has a handful of counts. The V and J genes are TRBV7-8 and TRBJ2-1, with 9 bases aligning to TRBD2. CDR3 length: 18 residues. Germline CDR1 is SGHVS and CDR2 is FQNEAQ. The junction had 10 bases not matched to a gene; V was cut back by 2 bases and J by 2 bases. The CDR3 loop reads CASSLPRAGGLPYNEQFF. The CDR3 DNA is TGTGCCAGCAGCTTACCTCGGGCGGGAGGGTTACCCTACAATGAGCAGTTCTTC. Drawing the rest from reference TRBV7-8 and TRBJ2-1, the complete variable domain is GAGVSQSPRYKVAKRGQDVALRCDPISGHVSLFWYQQALGQGPEFLTYFQNEAQLDKSGLPSDRFFAERPEGSVSTLKIQRTQQEDSAVYLCASSLPRAGGLPYNEQFFGPGTRLTVL.

This clonotype has more than one count but fewer than ten. The chain is built from TRBV27 and TRBJ2-1; 7 bases match TRBD1. The V segment lost 5 bases and the J segment 2 bases; nucleotides outside the gene matches: 15. This CDR3 contains 18 residues. Per germline, CDR1 MNHEY and CDR2 SMNVEV (reference sequence). Here the CDR3 reads CASSPPIPTGQTYNEQFF. CDR3 nucleotides: TGTGCCAGCAGTCCCCCAATACCGACGGGACAGACCTACAATGAGCAGTTCTTC.

The rearrangement uses TRBV6-1 and TRBJ2-7; D gene uncertain. CDR1 and CDR2 from the germline V gene are MNHNS and SASEGT. V was shortened by 2 bases and J by 0 bases, with 20 bases between the two germline ends. CDR3 length: 18 amino acids. The CDR3 bases are TGTGCCAGCAGTGAACTGATTGTGGCCTATGCTAGCTCCTACGAGCAGTACTTC. Translated, it gives CASSELIVAYASSYEQYF.

This clonotype was counted ten times or more. V usage is TRBV28 and J usage is TRBJ1-5, with D possibly being TRBD1 (6 bases). The CDR3 sequence is 15 residues long. Per the germline V gene, CDR1 is MDHEN and CDR2 is SYDVKM. Trimming cost V 7 bases and J 3 bases, with 16 bases left between them. CDR3 in DNA: TGTGCCAGCACCAATCCTGACAGGTACAATCAGCCCCAGCATTTT. Translating gives CASTNPDRYNQPQHF.

V and J are TRBV13 and TRBJ2-1; D remains unclear. The CDR3 has 14 residues. Trimming left V 3 bases short and J 3 bases short, with 9 bases between. Germline CDR1 is PRHDT and CDR2 is FYEKMQ (reference sequence). The CDR3 here is CASSFSPDYNEQFF. CDR3 nucleotides: TGTGCCAGCAGCTTCTCCCCAGACTACAATGAGCAGTTCTTC. Full variable domain (rest looked up from reference TRBV13 and TRBJ2-1): AAGVIQSPRHLIKEKRETATLKCYPIPRHDTVYWYQQGPGQDPQFLISFYEKMQSDKGSIPDRFSAQQFSDYHSELNMSSLELGDSALYFCASSFSPDYNEQFFGPGTRLTVL.

This clonotype occurred many times. This chain connects TRBV20-1 to TRBJ1-2, with no clear D. The CDR3 contains 15 residues. The germline CDR1 and CDR2 sequences are DFQATT and SNEGSKA (reference sequence). V gave up 0 bases and J gave up 4 bases, with 15 bases separating them. DNA for the CDR3: TGCAGTGCTAGAGATAGAGAAGACGGACTCTATGGCTACACCTTC. This sequence encodes CSARDREDGLYGYTF.

The table lists this clonotype with a few counts. The rearrangement uses TRBV5-1 and TRBJ2-1, with 12 bases identical to TRBD2. Looked up from germline, CDR1 is SGHRS and CDR2 is YFSETQ. This CDR3 has 18 amino acids. V lost 0 bases and J lost 7; bases outside the gene matches: 11. Here the CDR3 reads CASSLAPSGRAERNEQFF. The CDR3 region has the DNA TGCGCCAGCAGCTTGGCCCCTAGCGGGAGGGCTGAGAGAAATGAGCAGTTCTTC.

The chain has TRBV19 and TRBJ1-4; D is ambiguous. V was pared by 8 bases and J by 0 bases, with 10 bases between. In germline, CDR1 is LNHDA, CDR2 SQIVND (reference sequence). This CDR3 is built from 14 residues. CDR3: CASHRGATNEKLFF. CDR3 nucleotide sequence: TGTGCCAGTCATCGCGGTGCAACTAATGAAAAACTGTTTTTT.